The clone carrying this T cell receptor beta chain showed up just a few times. The antigen remains unidentified. A read error may explain this, as a much larger clone is one base away. This entry belongs to a study of tumor and adjacent non-tumor tissue in lung cancer. As for the study in general: There were some 11 adenocarcinoma, a couple of squamous cell carcinoma and 1 small cell lung cancer cases. Notes on the study in general: Significantly higher TCR diversity was found in tumor than normal lung.

TCRbeta libraries were built with three rounds of nested PCR, modified from ARM-PCR. TCRdb reprocessed the multiplex PCR reads via MiXCR and lists one record per CDR3 protein. The sample lists approximately 44,000 distinct CDR3 sequences, over 55% occurring once. The template was RNA from unsorted bulk tissue. Distant lung tissue was collected more than 3 cm away from the tumor edge. Germline loops: CDR1 WNHNN, CDR2 SYGVQD (reference sequence). The CDR3 is made up of 14 amino acids. The V call is TRBV10-1, the J call TRBJ2-3, with D possibly TRBD1 on 6 matching bases. What was sequenced was distant non-tumor lung tissue. The TCR sequence derives from a man in his fifties or sixties with non-small cell lung cancer. The CDR3 bases are TGCGCCAGTAGTCAGGGGCTTCGGACAGATACGGAGTATTTT. Translating it yields CASSQGLRTDTEYF.